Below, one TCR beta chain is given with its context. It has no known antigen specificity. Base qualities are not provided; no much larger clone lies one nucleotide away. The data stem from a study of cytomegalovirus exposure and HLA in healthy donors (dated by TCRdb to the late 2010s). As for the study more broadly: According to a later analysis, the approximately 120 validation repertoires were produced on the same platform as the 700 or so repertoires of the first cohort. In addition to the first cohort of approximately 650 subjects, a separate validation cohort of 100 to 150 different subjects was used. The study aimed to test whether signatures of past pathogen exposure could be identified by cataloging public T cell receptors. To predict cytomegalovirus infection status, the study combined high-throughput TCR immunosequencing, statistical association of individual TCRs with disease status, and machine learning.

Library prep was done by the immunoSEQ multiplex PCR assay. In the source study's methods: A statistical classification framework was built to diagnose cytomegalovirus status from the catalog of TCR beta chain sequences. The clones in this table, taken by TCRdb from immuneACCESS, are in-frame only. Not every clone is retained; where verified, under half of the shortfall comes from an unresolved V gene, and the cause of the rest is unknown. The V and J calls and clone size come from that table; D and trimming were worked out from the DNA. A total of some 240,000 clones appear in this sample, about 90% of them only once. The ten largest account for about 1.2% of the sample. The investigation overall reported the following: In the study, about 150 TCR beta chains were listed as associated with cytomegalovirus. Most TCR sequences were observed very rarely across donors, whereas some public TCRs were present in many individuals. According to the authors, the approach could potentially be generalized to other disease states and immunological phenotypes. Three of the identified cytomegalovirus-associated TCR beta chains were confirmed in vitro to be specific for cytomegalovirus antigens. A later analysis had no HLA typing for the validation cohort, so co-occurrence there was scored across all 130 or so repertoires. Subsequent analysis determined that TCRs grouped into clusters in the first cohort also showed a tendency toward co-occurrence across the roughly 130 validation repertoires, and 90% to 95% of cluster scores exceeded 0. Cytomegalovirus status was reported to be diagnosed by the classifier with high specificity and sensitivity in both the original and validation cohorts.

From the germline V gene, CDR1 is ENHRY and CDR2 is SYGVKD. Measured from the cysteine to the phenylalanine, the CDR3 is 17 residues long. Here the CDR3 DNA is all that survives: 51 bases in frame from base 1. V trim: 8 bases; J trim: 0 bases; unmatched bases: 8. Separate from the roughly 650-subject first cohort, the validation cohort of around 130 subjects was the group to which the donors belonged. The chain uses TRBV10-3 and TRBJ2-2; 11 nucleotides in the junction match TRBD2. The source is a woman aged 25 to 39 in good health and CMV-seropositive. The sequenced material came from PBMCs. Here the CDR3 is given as CAIRGGTSGTNTGELFF. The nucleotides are TGTGCCATCCGAGGAGGGACTAGCGGAACGAACACCGGGGAGCTGTTTTTT.